This TCR beta chain emerged from a study of Ad26.COV2.S vaccination and SARS-CoV-2 variants. Assay used: immunoSEQ multiplex PCR; TCRdb lists only in-frame clones, some missing. Of 350,000 to 450,000 clones listed, around nine tenths are singletons. Described treatment: 15 to 20 received Ad26.COV2.S at low or high dose, single or two shots; 5 received placebo; per-sample allocation not given. Sampling was done on day 63 after the first vaccine or placebo injection. To note about this clone: Antigen unknown.

Study findings and constraints: Vaccine recipients and placebo recipients showed similar non-spike TCR breadth. There was reportedly substantial breadth in spike-specific CD8+ and CD4+ T cell responses after vaccination.

Trimming cost V 4 bases and J 0 bases, with 13 bases left between them. Germline V gene sequence: CDR1 ENHRY, CDR2 SYGVKD. The length of the CDR3 is 16 residues. The sample in question was peripheral blood, obtained in a trial of Ad26.COV2.S vaccine versus placebo. The chain uses TRBV10-3 and TRBJ1-5, with D uncertain. This receptor was taken from a person between 18 and 65 years old who received the Ad26.COV2.S COVID-19 vaccine or a placebo. CDR3 in DNA: TGTGCCATCAGTGCCGGTGGGCCGTATAGCAATCAGCCCCAGCATTTT. It codes for CAISAGGPYSNQPQHF.